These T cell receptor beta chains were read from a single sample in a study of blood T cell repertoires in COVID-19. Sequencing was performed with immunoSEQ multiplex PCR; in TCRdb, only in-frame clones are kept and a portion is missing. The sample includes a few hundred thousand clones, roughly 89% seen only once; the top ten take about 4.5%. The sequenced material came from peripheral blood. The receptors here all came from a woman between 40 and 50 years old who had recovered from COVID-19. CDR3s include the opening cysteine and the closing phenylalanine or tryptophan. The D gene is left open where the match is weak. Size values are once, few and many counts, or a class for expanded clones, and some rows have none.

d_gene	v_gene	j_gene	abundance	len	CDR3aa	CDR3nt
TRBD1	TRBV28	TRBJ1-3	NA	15	CASGTGPSSGNTIYF	TGTGCCAGCGGGACAGGGCCTAGCTCTGGAAACACCATATATTTT
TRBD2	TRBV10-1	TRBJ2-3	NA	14	CASSSGGAADTQYF	TGCGCCAGCAGTAGCGGGGGGGCTGCAGATACGCAGTATTTT
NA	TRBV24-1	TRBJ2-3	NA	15	CATSDSAESTDTQYF	TGTGCCACCAGTGATTCGGCGGAGAGCACAGATACGCAGTATTTT
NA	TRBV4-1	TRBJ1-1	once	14	CASSKDSSNTEAFF	TGCGCCAGCAGCAAGGACAGTTCGAACACTGAAGCTTTCTTT
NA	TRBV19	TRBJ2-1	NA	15	CASSIVSSPYNEQFF	TGTGCCAGTAGTATAGTTAGCAGCCCCTACAATGAGCAGTTCTTC
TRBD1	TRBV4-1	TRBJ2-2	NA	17	CASSQTPGQGRTGELFF	TGCGCCAGCAGCCAGACTCCGGGACAGGGCCGGACCGGGGAGCTGTTTTTT
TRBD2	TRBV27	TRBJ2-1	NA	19	CASSPRPRSGIISYNEQFF	TGTGCCAGCAGTCCCCGCCCTCGTAGCGGGATCATCTCCTACAATGAGCAGTTCTTC
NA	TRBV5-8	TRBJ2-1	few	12	CASSFSTNEQFF	TGTGCCAGCAGCTTTAGCACAAATGAGCAGTTCTTC
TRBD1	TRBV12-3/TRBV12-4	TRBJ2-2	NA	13	CASSRQGIGELFF	TGTGCCAGCAGCCGACAGGGGATCGGGGAGCTGTTTTTT
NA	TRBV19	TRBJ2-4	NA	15	CASSINWGAKNIQYF	TGTGCCAGTAGTATTAATTGGGGCGCCAAAAACATTCAGTACTTC
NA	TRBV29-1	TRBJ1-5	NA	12	CSVTDGNQPQHF	TGCAGCGTCACAGATGGCAATCAGCCCCAGCATTTT
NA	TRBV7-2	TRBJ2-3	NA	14	CASSTGEAADTQYF	TGTGCCAGCTCCACCGGGGAAGCGGCAGATACGCAGTATTTT
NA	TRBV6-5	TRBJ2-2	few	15	CASSYSKNLGRELFF	TGTGCCAGCAGTTACTCGAAAAATCTCGGGAGGGAGCTGTTTTTT
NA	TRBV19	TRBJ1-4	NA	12	CASRRLGEKLFF	TGTGCCAGTCGGAGGCTCGGTGAAAAACTGTTTTTT
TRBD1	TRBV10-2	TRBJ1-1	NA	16	CASSERDRGLSSEAFF	TGCGCCAGCAGTGAACGGGACAGGGGTTTAAGTAGTGAAGCTTTCTTT
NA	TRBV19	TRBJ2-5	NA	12	CASSIQGETQYF	TGTGCCAGTAGTATCCAGGGAGAGACCCAGTACTTC
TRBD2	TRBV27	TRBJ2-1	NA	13	CASSTLLAGEQFF	TGTGCCAGCAGTACGCTCCTAGCGGGGGAGCAGTTCTTC
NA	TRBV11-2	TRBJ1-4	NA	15	CASSFGRRTNEKLFF	TGTGCCAGCAGCTTCGGGAGACGGACTAATGAAAAACTGTTTTTT
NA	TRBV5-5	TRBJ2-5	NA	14	CASSLVRGQETQYF	TGTGCCAGCAGCTTGGTCCGGGGACAAGAGACCCAGTACTTC
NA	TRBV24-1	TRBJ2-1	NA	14	CATSDHRGGTEQFF	TGTGCCACCAGTGATCACAGGGGAGGAACTGAGCAGTTCTTC
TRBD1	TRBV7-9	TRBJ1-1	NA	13	CASSRQGTTEAFF	TGTGCCAGCAGCAGACAGGGCACCACTGAAGCTTTCTTT
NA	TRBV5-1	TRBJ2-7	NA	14	CASSLPTPTGEQYF	TGCGCCAGCAGCTTGCCCACCCCCACGGGCGAGCAGTACTTC
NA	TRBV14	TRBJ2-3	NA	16	CASSQELQLPLDTQYF	TGTGCCAGCAGCCAAGAACTACAACTGCCGTTGGATACGCAGTATTTT
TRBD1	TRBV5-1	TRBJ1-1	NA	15	CASSSLGTAERGAFF	TGCGCCAGCAGCTCCCTCGGGACAGCCGAACGGGGAGCTTTCTTT
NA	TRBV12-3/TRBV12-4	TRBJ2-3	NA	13	CASLGGSTDTQYF	TGTGCCAGTCTCGGTGGTTCCACAGATACGCAGTATTTT
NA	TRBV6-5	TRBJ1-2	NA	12	CASSYVSYGYTF	TGTGCCAGCAGTTACGTCAGCTATGGCTACACCTTC
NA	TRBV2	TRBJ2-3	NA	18	CASSPYLSWPGSTDTQYF	TGTGCCAGCAGCCCTTACCTTAGCTGGCCGGGGAGCACAGATACGCAGTATTTT
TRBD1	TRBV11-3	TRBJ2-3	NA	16	CASSSLGQVGTDTQYF	TGTGCCAGCAGCTCATTGGGACAGGTGGGGACAGATACGCAGTATTTT
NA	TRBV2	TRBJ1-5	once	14	CASNGQGFNQPQHF	TGTGCCAGCAATGGGCAGGGATTCAATCAGCCCCAGCATTTT
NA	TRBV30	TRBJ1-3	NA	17	CAWSVGRVPRSGNTIYF	TGTGCCTGGAGTGTAGGGCGGGTGCCGCGCTCTGGAAACACCATATATTTT
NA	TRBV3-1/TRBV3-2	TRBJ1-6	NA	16	CASSQDPPGEYSPLHF	TGTGCCAGCAGCCAAGATCCTCCCGGGGAGTATTCACCCCTCCACTTT